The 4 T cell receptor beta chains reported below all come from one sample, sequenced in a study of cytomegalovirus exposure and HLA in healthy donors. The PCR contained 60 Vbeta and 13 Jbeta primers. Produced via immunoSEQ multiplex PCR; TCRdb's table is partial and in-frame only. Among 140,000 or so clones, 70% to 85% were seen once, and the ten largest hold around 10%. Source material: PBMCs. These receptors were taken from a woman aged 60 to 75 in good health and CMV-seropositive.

The CDR3 bases are TGTGCCTGGAGTGTACTGGAGGCCACGGATACGCAGTATTTT. Translated, it gives CAWSVLEATDTQYF. V is TRBV30 and J is TRBJ2-3; tentative D call: TRBD2 (5 bases). The ends were cut back, 0 bases at V and 6 bases at J, with 13 bases in the middle. Per the germline V gene, CDR1 is GTSNPN and CDR2 is SVGIG (reference sequence). The CDR3 covers 14 residues.

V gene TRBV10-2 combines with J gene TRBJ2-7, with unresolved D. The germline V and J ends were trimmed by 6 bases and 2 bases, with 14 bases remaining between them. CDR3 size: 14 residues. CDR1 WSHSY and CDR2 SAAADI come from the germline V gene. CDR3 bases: TGCGCCAGCAGGGCCGGAGCGTATCCCTACGAGCAGTACTTC. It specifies CASRAGAYPYEQYF.

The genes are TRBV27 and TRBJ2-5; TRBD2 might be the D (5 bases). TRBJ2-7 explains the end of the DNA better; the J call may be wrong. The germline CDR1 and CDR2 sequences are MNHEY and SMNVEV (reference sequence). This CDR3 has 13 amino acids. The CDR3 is CASSFSVASEQYF. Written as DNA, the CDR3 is TGTGCCAGCAGTTTTTCCGTAGCGAGCGAGCAGTACTTC.

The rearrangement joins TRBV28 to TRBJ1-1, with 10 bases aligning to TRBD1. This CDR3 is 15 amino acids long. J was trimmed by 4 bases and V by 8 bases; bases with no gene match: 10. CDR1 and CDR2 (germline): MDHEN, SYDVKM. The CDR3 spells CASQTGGGMGTEAFF. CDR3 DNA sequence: TGTGCCAGCCAGACAGGGGGCGGGATGGGCACTGAAGCTTTCTTT.